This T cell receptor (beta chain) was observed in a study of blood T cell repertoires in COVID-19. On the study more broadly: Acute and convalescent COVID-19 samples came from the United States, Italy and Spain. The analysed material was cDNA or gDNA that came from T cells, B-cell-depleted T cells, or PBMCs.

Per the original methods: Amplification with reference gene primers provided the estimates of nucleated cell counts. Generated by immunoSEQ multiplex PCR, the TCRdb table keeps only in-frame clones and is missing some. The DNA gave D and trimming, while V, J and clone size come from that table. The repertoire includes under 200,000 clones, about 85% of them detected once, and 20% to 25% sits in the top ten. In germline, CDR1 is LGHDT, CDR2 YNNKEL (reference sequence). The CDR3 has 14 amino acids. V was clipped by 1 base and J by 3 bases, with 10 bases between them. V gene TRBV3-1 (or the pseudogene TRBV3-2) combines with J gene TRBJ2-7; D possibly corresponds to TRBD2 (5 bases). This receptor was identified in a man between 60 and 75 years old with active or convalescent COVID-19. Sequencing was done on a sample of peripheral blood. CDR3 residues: CASSQGTHYYEQYF. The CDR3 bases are TGTGCCAGCAGCCAAGGGACTCACTACTACGAGCAGTACTTC.